This T cell receptor beta chain appears in the sequencing data of a study of T cell repertoires in cytomegalovirus infection (dated by TCRdb to between 2019 and 2020). At the level of the whole study: Donor HLA type was relevant to the analysis, as public TCR beta signatures indicated carriage of CMV infection together with the matching HLA type. Points the paper makes about the study in general: In both this cohort and an independent approximately 350-donor cohort, the cumulative frequency of public TCR beta family members distinguished carriers of CMV infection plus the relevant HLA type. The ex vivo response was dominated by HLA-C-restricted CMV-specific TCR beta clonotypes, which also provided the single most frequent clonotype in two of eight donors.

This clonotype has ten or more counts. Its antigen specificity is not known. No much larger clone exists at a distance of one base, and base qualities are not known. These reads were obtained on an Illumina HiSeq 1500. Using fastp trimming at Q25 and MiXCR clonotype assembly, TCRdb reanalyzed the public sequencing data and kept in-frame beta chains. Every entry covers one CDR3 protein and lists the most common genes and DNA from its rows. A total of more than 200,000 distinct CDR3 sequences appear in this sample, over 8% of them only once. Together, the top ten hold roughly 16% of the sample. The CDR3 numbers 13 residues from cysteine through phenylalanine. Only the CDR3 DNA is retained, 39 bases long and in frame from the first base. CDR1 is given as DFQATT and CDR2 as SNEGSKA, both from the germline V gene (reference sequence). A distance of 18 bases separates the germline ends of V and J, which lose 6 bases and 7 bases respectively.

Recombination linked TRBV20-1 to TRBJ2-5; the D gene assignment is ambiguous. This TCR derives from a human donor in good health (CMV status not recorded). Some clones in this sample may be carry-over from other donors' samples. The sample taken for sequencing was PBMCs. CDR3 sequence: CSAKVAGLGTQYF. The sequenced DNA: TGCAGTGCGAAGGTGGCAGGCCTTGGGACCCAGTACTTC.